One and the same sample provided the 6 T cell receptor beta chains below, sequenced in a study of CXCR3-negative and CXCR3-positive naive CD8 T cells. Preparation of TRB cDNA libraries relied on 5' RACE carrying UMI labels. TCRdb re-called the 5' RACE reads and shows each CDR3 protein once, DNA omitted. The sample data list about 90,000 distinct CDR3 sequences. Sequencing was performed on naive CXCR3- CD8+ T cells from blood. The subset: CD45RO-CCR7+CD27+CD95- naive CD8+ T cells lacking CXCR3 (TNR3-). These receptors were collected from a human donor in good health. Some clones in this sample may be carry-over from other donors' samples.

The chain has TRBV15 and TRBJ2-1. CDR3 length: 14 residues. Germline V gene sequence: CDR1 LNHNV, CDR2 YYDKDF (reference sequence). The CDR3 region is CATSRGMGRGEQFF.

The chain recombines TRBV4-3 with TRBJ2-3. The CDR3 length is 15 residues. Germline V lookup: CDR1 LGHNA, CDR2 YSLEER. The CDR3 protein is CASSQDMGAVDTQYF.

The chain has TRBV6-2 or TRBV6-3 and TRBJ1-1. In germline, CDR1 is MNHEY, CDR2 SVGEGT. CDR3 size: 13 residues. The CDR3 protein is CASSYPVGTEAFF.

This sequence joins TRBV7-6 and TRBJ2-2; the TCRdb D gene call, TRBD2, has no DNA to confirm it. Germline-derived CDR1 and CDR2 are SGHVS and FNYEAQ. The CDR3 has 14 amino acids. CDR3 residues: CASSLEEGSGELFF.

The rearrangement links TRBV6-5 to TRBJ2-5; the TCRdb call, TRBD1, lacks DNA for checking. Per germline, CDR1 MNHEY and CDR2 SVGAGI. CDR3 length equals 15 residues. The chain's CDR3 is CASSWDRGQQETQYF.

This rearrangement joins TRBV20-1 to TRBJ1-2; there is no DNA to check the TCRdb D call of TRBD1. The CDR3 spans 15 residues. Germline CDR1 reads DFQATT; CDR2 reads SNEGSKA (reference sequence). CDR3 in amino acids: CSAARQGVFGYGYTF.